These 18 T cell receptor beta chains originate from one sample sequenced in a study of cytomegalovirus exposure and HLA in healthy donors. PCR amplification relied on 60 Vbeta primers (plus 13 Jbeta primers). Libraries were prepared by immunoSEQ multiplex PCR; TCRdb keeps only in-frame clonotypes and omits some of them. Here the sample spans roughly 160,000 clones, around 85% being singletons. The sequencing sample was made of PBMCs. Every receptor here comes from a middle-aged man in good health and CMV-seronegative.

This clone appeared a few times. The chain combines TRBV7-9 with TRBJ2-3, with 7 bases identical to TRBD2. Germline CDR1 reads SEHNR; CDR2 reads FQNEAQ (reference sequence). Trimming removed 5 bases from V and 0 bases from J; junction bases left unmatched: 14. The CDR3 length is 18 residues. CDR3 loop: CASSPGSRGGSSTDTQYF. As DNA, the CDR3 is TGTGCCAGCAGCCCGGGCTCTAGGGGAGGGTCTAGCACAGATACGCAGTATTTT.

The chain employs TRBV7-3 and TRBJ2-1, with TRBD2 identical over 10 bases. With 2 bases clipped from V and 4 bases from J, the junction kept 8 bases outside the gene matches. The germline gives CDR1 SGHTA, CDR2 FQGTGA. The CDR3 loop spans 17 amino acids. CDR3 sequence: CASSLLAGASGYNEQFF. The CDR3, as DNA: TGTGCCAGCAGCTTACTAGCGGGGGCCTCGGGGTACAATGAGCAGTTCTTC. Using reference TRBV7-3 and TRBJ2-1 for the parts outside the CDR3, the full variable domain is GAGVSQTPSNKVTEKGKYVELRCDPISGHTALYWYRQSLGQGPEFLIYFQGTGAADDSGLPNDRFFAVRPEGSVSTLKIQRTERGDSAVYLCASSLLAGASGYNEQFFGPGTRLTVL.

The chain is built from TRBV29-1 and TRBJ2-7; D is perhaps TRBD2 (6 bases). Germline V gives CDR1 SQVTM, CDR2 ANQGSEA. V dropped 4 bases and J dropped 5 bases, with 18 bases sitting between them. The CDR3 runs to 14 residues. The CDR3 DNA is TGCAGCGTTGTTTGGGGGGTCCGAGTGGACGAGCAGTACTTC. Protein: CSVVWGVRVDEQYF.

This clone was seen a handful of times. The chain has TRBV7-9 and TRBJ2-5; D gene ambiguous. Germline V lookup: CDR1 SEHNR, CDR2 FQNEAQ (reference sequence). CDR3 length: 15 amino acids. Trimming took 0 bases from V and 0 from J, leaving 8 bases between them. The CDR3 sequence is CASSLAVTDQETQYF. CDR3 DNA: TGTGCCAGCAGCTTAGCGGTTACAGACCAAGAGACCCAGTACTTC.

This chain uses TRBV29-1 with TRBJ1-2; TRBD1 aligns across 10 bases. With V trimmed by 4 bases and J by 5 bases, 1 base remained unmatched. This CDR3 spans 12 amino acids. CDR1 and CDR2 from the germline V gene are SQVTM and ANQGSEA. The CDR3 nucleotides read TGCAGCGTTGTGGGACAGGGGTATGGCTACACCTTC. This sequence encodes CSVVGQGYGYTF.

The gene calls are TRBV20-1 and TRBJ2-5; D is ambiguous. This CDR3 is built from 11 residues. CDR1 and CDR2 from the germline V gene are DFQATT and SNEGSKA (reference sequence). Between the trimmed V and J ends, which lost 4 bases and 5 bases, there was a span of 8 bases. The CDR3 loop is CSATYGETQYF. DNA of the CDR3: TGCAGTGCTACTTACGGGGAGACCCAGTACTTC.

About this clone itself: This sample also contains other DNA sequences that code for the same CDR3. DNA for the CDR3: TGTGCCAGCAGCTTTAGCCCCCACGGATCCTACGAGCAGTACTTC. This sequence encodes CASSFSPHGSYEQYF. The J gene is TRBJ2-7, the V gene TRBV5-5, with unresolved D. V was shortened by 2 bases and J by 1 base, with 13 bases between the two germline ends. The CDR3 spans 15 residues. The germline CDR1 and CDR2 sequences are SGHKS and YYEKEE (reference sequence).

This clone was seen once. This chain joins TRBV2 and TRBJ2-7, with TRBD1 matching over 7 bases. The CDR3 covers 17 residues. Germline-derived CDR1 and CDR2 are SNHLY and FYNNEI. The ends lost 6 bases at V and 0 bases at J; junction bases unmatched: 14. The CDR3 loop reads CASSDDSGQPYSYEQYF. The CDR3 region has the DNA TGTGCCAGCAGCGACGACTCGGGACAGCCCTACTCCTACGAGCAGTACTTC.

V is TRBV19 and J is TRBJ1-6, with D perhaps matching TRBD1 (6 bases). CDR1 and CDR2 (germline): LNHDA, SQIVND (reference sequence). The CDR3 is made up of 16 amino acids. V gave up 6 bases and J gave up 10 bases, with 22 bases separating them. CDR3 in amino acids: CASSEGGVQPWSPLHF. The CDR3 DNA follows: TGTGCCAGTAGCGAGGGGGGGGTTCAACCGTGGTCACCCCTCCACTTT.

The chain combines TRBV5-4 with TRBJ2-3; D call uncertain. Looked up from germline, CDR1 is SGHNT and CDR2 is YYREEE (reference sequence). This CDR3 spans 15 amino acids. Trimming left V 0 bases short and J 5 bases short, with 13 bases between. CDR3 loop: CASSLVSNRIDTQYF. The CDR3 DNA follows: TGTGCCAGCAGCTTGGTTAGCAATCGGATAGATACGCAGTATTTT.

This clone has a single count. V gene TRBV13 combines with J gene TRBJ2-7; D might be TRBD1 (6 bases). Germline-derived CDR1 and CDR2 are PRHDT and FYEKMQ (reference sequence). The CDR3 consists of 14 residues. V gave up 5 bases and J gave up 2 bases, with 13 bases separating them. CDR3 protein: CASSLQGFPYEQYF. CDR3 sequence (DNA): TGTGCCAGCAGCCTACAGGGATTTCCCTACGAGCAGTACTTC.

This rearrangement joins TRBV10-2 to TRBJ2-5, with 8 bases that match TRBD2. V gave up 7 bases and J gave up 7 bases; unmatched junction bases: 20. CDR1 is WSHSY and CDR2 is SAAADI in the germline V gene. The CDR3 length is 17 residues. Here the CDR3 DNA reads TGCGCCAGCAACTCACCGTCTGGAGCGGGGGCCCAGCGGACCCAGTACTTC. It encodes CASNSPSGAGAQRTQYF.

This sequence joins TRBV11-3 and TRBJ2-7; TRBD1 matches 9 bases. Trimming cost V 11 bases and J 6 bases; bases outside gene matches: 8. This CDR3 has 12 amino acids. Germline values: CDR1 SGHNT, CDR2 YENEEA. CDR3 in amino acids: CAPRGQGGEQYF. In DNA form, the CDR3 reads TGTGCCCCACGGGGACAGGGCGGCGAGCAGTACTTC.

The J gene is TRBJ1-4, the V gene TRBV9; 9 bases align to TRBD1. V lost 1 base, J lost 8 bases, and 18 bases stayed unmatched. Germline V CDR1 and CDR2: SGDLS, YYNGEE. The CDR3 extends over 19 amino acids. This CDR3 reads CASSVTTPGTGKGGEKLFF. In nucleotides, the CDR3 is TGTGCCAGCAGCGTAACCACTCCCGGGACAGGGAAGGGGGGAGAAAAACTGTTTTTT. The variable domain in full, with the rest retrieved from reference TRBV9 and TRBJ1-4, is DSGVTQTPKHLITATGQRVTLRCSPRSGDLSVYWYQQSLDQGLQFLIQYYNGEERAKGNILERFSAQQFPDLHSELNLSSLELGDSALYFCASSVTTPGTGKGGEKLFFGSGTQLSVL.

This clone came up once. The chain recombines TRBV5-8 with TRBJ2-7; D gene uncertain. Germline V lookup: CDR1 SGHTS, CDR2 YDEGEE. This CDR3 is 16 amino acids long. The germline V and J ends were trimmed by 4 bases and 0 bases, with 17 bases remaining between them. The CDR3 DNA reads as TGTGCCAGCAGCCCCCAGTCGGCAGGCTTCTCCTACGAGCAGTACTTC. Translating it yields CASSPQSAGFSYEQYF. The full variable domain, its missing parts supplied by reference TRBV5-8 and TRBJ2-7, is EAGVTQSPTHLIKTRGQQATLRCSPISGHTSVYWYQQALGLGLQFLLWYDEGEERNRGNFPPRFSGRQFPNYSSELNVNALELEDSALYLCASSPQSAGFSYEQYFGPGTRLTVT.

The CDR3 is CASSQDLLYEQYF. CDR3 coding DNA: TGCGCCAGCAGCCAAGATCTCTTATACGAGCAGTACTTC. The chain employs TRBV4-1 and TRBJ2-7, with D unclear. V was shortened by 0 bases and J by 4 bases, with 7 bases between the two germline ends. From germline, CDR1 is MGHRA and CDR2 YSYEKL. There are 13 residues in the CDR3.

The chain links TRBV5-4 to TRBJ2-7, with 7 bases that match TRBD1. Germline V lookup: CDR1 SGHNT, CDR2 YYREEE (reference sequence). This CDR3 is 16 amino acids long. The ends lost 0 bases at V and 3 bases at J; junction bases unmatched: 9. CDR3 bases: TGTGCCAGCAGCTTGGGCACCGGGACAGTTGACTACGAGCAGTACTTC. It translates to CASSLGTGTVDYEQYF.

For the CDR3, the DNA is TGTGCCAGCAGTTCCCCCCAAGCGGGCTCCTACAATGAGCAGTTCTTC. Protein sequence: CASSSPQAGSYNEQFF. The V gene is TRBV28, the J gene TRBJ2-1; the D gene is possibly TRBD2 (6 bases). Germline CDR1 is MDHEN and CDR2 is SYDVKM. Trimming pared 4 bases from V and 0 bases from J, leaving 13 bases between. The CDR3 consists of 16 residues.